These 26 T cell receptor beta chains were sequenced from one sample in a study of T cell responses to AZD1222 COVID-19 vaccine. TCRdb keeps only in-frame clones here, not all; method: immunoSEQ multiplex PCR. The table includes 75,000 to 95,000 clones, 88% detected once. The sequences come from peripheral blood, collected on day 0 of AZD1222 vaccination. Receptor source: an adult in good health.

The V and J genes are TRBV10-3 and TRBJ1-1; D unresolved. CDR1 ENHRY and CDR2 SYGVKD come from the germline V gene. Trimming took off 2 bases at V and 5 bases at J, with 15 bases between the two ends. The CDR3 contains 15 residues. Written as DNA, the CDR3 is TGTGCCATCAGTGAGCCGCCCGGGGTCGGGACTGAAGCTTTCTTT. This codes for CAISEPPGVGTEAFF.

This chain connects TRBV4-1 to TRBJ2-2, with TRBD2 matching over 14 bases. The junction had 5 bases not matched to a gene; V was cut back by 1 base and J by 7 bases. This CDR3 region has 17 residues. Per the germline V gene, CDR1 is MGHRA and CDR2 is YSYEKL. The CDR3 here is CASSQGLAGGRGGELFF. The CDR3 DNA reads as TGCGCCAGCAGCCAAGGACTAGCGGGGGGGCGTGGCGGGGAGCTGTTTTTT.

This chain connects TRBV7-2 to TRBJ2-7; 9 bases are shared with TRBD2. CDR3 length: 14 residues. Trimming took 2 bases from V and 1 from J; bases not matched to a gene: 0. Looked up from germline, CDR1 is SGHTA and CDR2 is FQGNSA. The CDR3 coding sequence is TGTGCCAGCAGCTTAACTAGCGGGTCCTACGAGCAGTACTTC. Translating gives CASSLTSGSYEQYF.

This rearrangement joins TRBV28 to TRBJ2-1; TRBD2 might be the D (5 bases). The CDR3 is made up of 15 amino acids. V dropped 3 bases and J dropped 3 bases, with 12 bases sitting between them. Germline CDR1 MDHEN, CDR2 SYDVKM. CDR3 sequence: CASSFIGGLYNEQFF. The DNA of the CDR3 is TGTGCCAGCAGTTTCATAGGCGGACTCTACAATGAGCAGTTCTTC. Together with reference TRBV28 and TRBJ2-1, the CDR3 gives the full variable domain: DVKVTQSSRYLVKRTGEKVFLECVQDMDHENMFWYRQDPGLGLRLIYFSYDVKMKEKGDIPEGYSVSREKKERFSLILESASTNQTSMYLCASSFIGGLYNEQFFGPGTRLTVL.

This clone was seen more than once but under ten times. The chain is built from TRBV10-2 and TRBJ1-1; unclear D gene. V was trimmed by 6 bases and J by 1 base, leaving 15 bases between them. The CDR3 has 15 residues. Germline lookup yields CDR1 WSHSY and CDR2 SAAADI. DNA of the CDR3: TGCGCCAGCAGGGTCCGATACGGGCGGAACACTGAAGCTTTCTTT. Its protein is CASRVRYGRNTEAFF.

The V gene is TRBV30, the J gene TRBJ1-3; no clear D gene. V shed 4 bases and J shed 2 bases, with 21 bases lying between them. Germline CDR1 is GTSNPN and CDR2 is SVGIG (reference sequence). The CDR3 runs to 17 residues. CDR3 in DNA: TGTGCCTGGACCGCGGACGGACGGAGGATCCCTGGAAACACCATATATTTT. This codes for CAWTADGRRIPGNTIYF. The full variable domain, completed using reference TRBV30 and TRBJ1-3, is SQTIHQWPATLVQPVGSPLSLECTVEGTSNPNLYWYRQAAGRGLQLLFYSVGIGQISSEVPQNLSASRPQDRQFILSSKKLLLSDSGFYLCAWTADGRRIPGNTIYFGEGSWLTVV.

The genes are TRBV30 and TRBJ2-3, with D uncertain. The CDR3 has 12 residues. V lost 6 bases, J lost 8 bases, and 15 bases lay in between. Germline V lookup: CDR1 GTSNPN, CDR2 SVGIG (reference sequence). CDR3 region: CACIQAPSTQYF. In nucleotides, the CDR3 is TGTGCCTGCATTCAGGCCCCCAGTACGCAGTATTTT.

The V call is TRBV19, the J call TRBJ1-6; D uncertain. Trimming took off 1 base at V and 8 bases at J, with 9 bases between the two ends. Germline V gene sequence: CDR1 LNHDA, CDR2 SQIVND (reference sequence). The CDR3 is 14 amino acids. CDR3 bases: TGTGCCAGTAGTATAGGAGGGATGGATTCACCCCTCCACTTT. Its translation: CASSIGGMDSPLHF.

This chain joins TRBV5-4 and TRBJ2-5; TRBD2 matches 7 bases. V shed 5 bases and J 5 bases; nucleotides not matched to a gene: 12. Looked up from germline, CDR1 is SGHNT and CDR2 is YYREEE (reference sequence). The CDR3 length is 15 residues. This chain's CDR3 is CASSSFGGAGETQYF. DNA of the CDR3: TGTGCCAGCAGTTCTTTCGGTGGAGCGGGGGAGACCCAGTACTTC.

The rearrangement links TRBV5-1 to TRBJ2-1; 11 bases fit TRBD2. Trimming cost V 3 bases and J 6 bases; bases outside gene matches: 8. In germline, CDR1 is SGHRS, CDR2 YFSETQ. This CDR3 is 16 amino acids long. As DNA, the CDR3 is TGCGCCAGCAGCTCTTCCACCGGGACTAGCGGCAATGAGCAGTTCTTC. Translated: CASSSSTGTSGNEQFF.

The CDR3 region is CASGRGIVNQPQHF. CDR3 coding DNA: TGTGCTAGTGGCAGGGGAATTGTCAATCAGCCCCAGCATTTT. This chain links TRBV12-5 with TRBJ1-5; D is perhaps TRBD1 (6 bases). CDR1 LGHNT and CDR2 FRNRAP come from the germline V gene. The CDR3 runs 14 residues. With 6 bases removed from V and 3 bases from J, the gap between germline ends came to 12 bases.

This clone was picked up one time. J is TRBJ2-7 and V is TRBV7-9; the D is unclear. CDR1 and CDR2 from the germline V gene are SEHNR and FQNEAQ (reference sequence). The CDR3 covers 12 residues. V was trimmed by 3 bases and J by 5 bases, leaving 8 bases between them. The CDR3 spells CASSFVLNEQYF. The CDR3 coding sequence is TGTGCCAGCAGCTTCGTACTGAACGAGCAGTACTTC.

The rearrangement links TRBV28 to TRBJ1-1, with TRBD1 identical over 7 bases. Per the germline V gene, CDR1 is MDHEN and CDR2 is SYDVKM. Losses at the gene ends were 8 bases for V and 0 bases for J; bases not matched to a gene: 3. The CDR3 is 13 amino acids. In nucleotides, the CDR3 is TGTGCCAGCCGCGGGACAGTGAACACTGAAGCTTTCTTT. This encodes CASRGTVNTEAFF. Filled out from reference TRBV28 and TRBJ1-1, the complete variable domain reads DVKVTQSSRYLVKRTGEKVFLECVQDMDHENMFWYRQDPGLGLRLIYFSYDVKMKEKGDIPEGYSVSREKKERFSLILESASTNQTSMYLCASRGTVNTEAFFGQGTRLTVV.

V is TRBV2 and J is TRBJ2-3, with D possibly called TRBD1 or TRBD2 (6 bases each). The CDR3 is made up of 13 amino acids. Trimming removed 11 bases at V and 1 base at J, with 13 bases between. Germline values: CDR1 SNHLY, CDR2 FYNNEI. The DNA of the CDR3 is TGTGCCGGGATGAGGGGGGGCACAGATACGCAGTATTTT. It encodes CAGMRGGTDTQYF.

The chain combines TRBV3-1 (or the pseudogene TRBV3-2) with TRBJ2-1; 7 bases align to TRBD2. V lost 0 bases to trimming and J lost 9 bases; unmatched junction nucleotides: 17. The CDR3 runs 18 residues. The V gene's germline CDR1 is LGHDT and CDR2 YNNKEL (reference sequence). The chain's CDR3 is CASSQDPRGAGSTLEQFF. The CDR3 DNA is TGTGCCAGCAGCCAAGACCCCCGCGGAGCGGGGTCTACCCTTGAGCAGTTCTTC.

This clone came up a few times. This rearrangement joins TRBV3-1 (or the pseudogene TRBV3-2) to TRBJ2-3; 13 bases line up with TRBD2. Trimming took 0 bases from V and 8 from J; bases not matched to a gene: 14. The CDR3 has 19 residues. The germline CDR1 and CDR2 sequences are LGHDT and YNNKEL (reference sequence). The CDR3 coding sequence is TGTGCCAGCAGCCAAGATTTCACTAGCGGGAGGGTCGCCCACGGTACGCAGTATTTT. Translation gives CASSQDFTSGRVAHGTQYF.

The CDR3: CASSLVRGLYDEQFF. DNA of the CDR3: TGTGCCAGCAGCTTAGTTCGAGGGCTTTACGATGAGCAGTTCTTC. The genes are TRBV7-2 and TRBJ2-1; a possible D gene is TRBD2 (5 bases). Looked up from germline, CDR1 is SGHTA and CDR2 is FQGNSA. Trimming removed 1 base from V and 8 bases from J, with 15 bases in between. CDR3 length equals 15 residues.

The chain uses TRBV27 and TRBJ2-5, with 11 bases aligning to TRBD2. The V gene end was trimmed by 7 bases and the J gene end by 5 bases; junction bases not matched to a gene: 9. CDR3 length: 15 residues. CDR1 and CDR2 from the germline V gene are MNHEY and SMNVEV (reference sequence). The CDR3 DNA reads as TGTGCCAGCACAGAGCTAGCGGGAGGTCGGGAGACCCAGTACTTC. As protein: CASTELAGGRETQYF.

The V call is TRBV3-1 (or the pseudogene TRBV3-2), the J call TRBJ2-1; either TRBD1 or TRBD2 may fit D (6 bases each). Trimming removed 2 bases from V and 9 bases from J, with 14 bases in between. The germline gives CDR1 LGHDT, CDR2 YNNKEL (reference sequence). The length of the CDR3 is 14 residues. The chain's CDR3 is CASSQQTGGGEQFF. CDR3 nucleotides: TGTGCCAGCAGCCAACAGACCGGGGGCGGTGAGCAGTTCTTC.

This clone showed up just once. DNA of the CDR3: TGTGCCAGCACCTTGGGGCTTGTTGAGACCCAGTACTTC. Its translation is CASTLGLVETQYF. The chain has TRBV2 and TRBJ2-5; D is possibly TRBD1 (5 bases). Trimming shortened V by 7 bases and J by 5 bases, and 14 bases separated the two germline ends. This CDR3 comprises 13 residues. Germline V gene lookup returns CDR1 SNHLY and CDR2 FYNNEI.

The chain is built from TRBV9 and TRBJ1-1; weak D call: TRBD1 (6 bases). V lost 4 bases, J lost 1 base, and 14 bases lay in between. Germline V gene sequence: CDR1 SGDLS, CDR2 YYNGEE. The CDR3 is made up of 15 amino acids. The CDR3 DNA is TGTGCCAGCAGCCCGAGGGGGGCAAGGAACACTGAAGCTTTCTTT. Amino acids: CASSPRGARNTEAFF.

This clone was seen only a few times. This chain joins TRBV29-1 and TRBJ2-5; D call uncertain. Trimming shortened V by 8 bases and J by 5 bases, and 15 bases separated the two germline ends. The CDR3 extends over 12 amino acids. Per the germline V gene, CDR1 is SQVTM and CDR2 is ANQGSEA. CDR3 nucleotide sequence: TGCAGCACCAGAGAGTCCGGGGAGACCCAGTACTTC. Translating gives CSTRESGETQYF.

The rearrangement joins TRBV19 to TRBJ1-5; D might be TRBD1 (6 bases). Germline V gene sequence: CDR1 LNHDA, CDR2 SQIVND (reference sequence). V was cut by 7 bases and J by 3 bases, with 13 bases left in between. The CDR3 length is 14 residues. CDR3 sequence reads: CASMGGHSNQPQHF. The DNA of the CDR3 is TGTGCCAGTATGGGGGGGCACTCCAATCAGCCCCAGCATTTT.

This rearrangement joins TRBV11-3 to TRBJ2-4, with a tentative D call TRBD2 (7 bases). The V gene lost 1 base and the J gene lost 8 bases, with 9 bases spanning the gap. Germline-derived CDR1 and CDR2 are SGHNT and YENEEA. This CDR3 contains 13 residues. DNA for the CDR3: TGTGCCAGCAGCTTAGTAGGGGGGGACATTCAGTACTTC. Its protein is CASSLVGGDIQYF.

CDR3 sequence: CASSPATGPEAFF. CDR3 nucleotide sequence: TGTGCCAGCAGTCCAGCCACAGGGCCTGAAGCTTTCTTT. This chain links TRBV27 with TRBJ1-1, with a tentative D call TRBD1 (6 bases). The V end was cut by 5 bases, the J end by 6 bases, with 13 bases between. Germline assignment: CDR1 MNHEY and CDR2 SMNVEV (reference sequence). The CDR3 runs to 13 residues.

V usage is TRBV5-8 and J usage is TRBJ2-3, with D tentatively TRBD1 (5 bases). The CDR3 consists of 14 residues. Trimming cost V 3 bases and J 4 bases, with 12 bases left between them. CDR1 is SGHTS, CDR2 YDEGEE, per germline. In DNA, the CDR3 is TGTGCCAGCAGCTGGCAGGGTCAGGCAGATACGCAGTATTTT. This sequence encodes CASSWQGQADTQYF.